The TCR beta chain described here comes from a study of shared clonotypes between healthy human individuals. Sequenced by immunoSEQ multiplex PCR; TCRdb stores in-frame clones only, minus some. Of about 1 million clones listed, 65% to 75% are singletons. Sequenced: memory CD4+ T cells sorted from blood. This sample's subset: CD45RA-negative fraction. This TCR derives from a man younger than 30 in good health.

CDR3 nucleotide sequence: TGTGCCACCAGCAGAGCTGGGTCATTACCGTTCTTC. This translates into CATSRAGSLPFF. The V and J genes are TRBV15 and TRBJ2-1; the D is unclear. Germline V gene sequence: CDR1 LNHNV, CDR2 YYDKDF (reference sequence). The CDR3 totals 12 residues. Trimming removed 1 base at V and 15 bases at J, with 13 bases between. Combining the CDR3 with reference TRBV15 and TRBJ2-1 gives the whole variable domain DAMVIQNPRYQVTQFGKPVTLSCSQTLNHNVMYWYQQKSSQAPKLLFHYYDKDFNNEADTPDNFQSRRPNTSFCFLDIRSPGLGDTAMYLCATSRAGSLPFFGPGTRLTVL.